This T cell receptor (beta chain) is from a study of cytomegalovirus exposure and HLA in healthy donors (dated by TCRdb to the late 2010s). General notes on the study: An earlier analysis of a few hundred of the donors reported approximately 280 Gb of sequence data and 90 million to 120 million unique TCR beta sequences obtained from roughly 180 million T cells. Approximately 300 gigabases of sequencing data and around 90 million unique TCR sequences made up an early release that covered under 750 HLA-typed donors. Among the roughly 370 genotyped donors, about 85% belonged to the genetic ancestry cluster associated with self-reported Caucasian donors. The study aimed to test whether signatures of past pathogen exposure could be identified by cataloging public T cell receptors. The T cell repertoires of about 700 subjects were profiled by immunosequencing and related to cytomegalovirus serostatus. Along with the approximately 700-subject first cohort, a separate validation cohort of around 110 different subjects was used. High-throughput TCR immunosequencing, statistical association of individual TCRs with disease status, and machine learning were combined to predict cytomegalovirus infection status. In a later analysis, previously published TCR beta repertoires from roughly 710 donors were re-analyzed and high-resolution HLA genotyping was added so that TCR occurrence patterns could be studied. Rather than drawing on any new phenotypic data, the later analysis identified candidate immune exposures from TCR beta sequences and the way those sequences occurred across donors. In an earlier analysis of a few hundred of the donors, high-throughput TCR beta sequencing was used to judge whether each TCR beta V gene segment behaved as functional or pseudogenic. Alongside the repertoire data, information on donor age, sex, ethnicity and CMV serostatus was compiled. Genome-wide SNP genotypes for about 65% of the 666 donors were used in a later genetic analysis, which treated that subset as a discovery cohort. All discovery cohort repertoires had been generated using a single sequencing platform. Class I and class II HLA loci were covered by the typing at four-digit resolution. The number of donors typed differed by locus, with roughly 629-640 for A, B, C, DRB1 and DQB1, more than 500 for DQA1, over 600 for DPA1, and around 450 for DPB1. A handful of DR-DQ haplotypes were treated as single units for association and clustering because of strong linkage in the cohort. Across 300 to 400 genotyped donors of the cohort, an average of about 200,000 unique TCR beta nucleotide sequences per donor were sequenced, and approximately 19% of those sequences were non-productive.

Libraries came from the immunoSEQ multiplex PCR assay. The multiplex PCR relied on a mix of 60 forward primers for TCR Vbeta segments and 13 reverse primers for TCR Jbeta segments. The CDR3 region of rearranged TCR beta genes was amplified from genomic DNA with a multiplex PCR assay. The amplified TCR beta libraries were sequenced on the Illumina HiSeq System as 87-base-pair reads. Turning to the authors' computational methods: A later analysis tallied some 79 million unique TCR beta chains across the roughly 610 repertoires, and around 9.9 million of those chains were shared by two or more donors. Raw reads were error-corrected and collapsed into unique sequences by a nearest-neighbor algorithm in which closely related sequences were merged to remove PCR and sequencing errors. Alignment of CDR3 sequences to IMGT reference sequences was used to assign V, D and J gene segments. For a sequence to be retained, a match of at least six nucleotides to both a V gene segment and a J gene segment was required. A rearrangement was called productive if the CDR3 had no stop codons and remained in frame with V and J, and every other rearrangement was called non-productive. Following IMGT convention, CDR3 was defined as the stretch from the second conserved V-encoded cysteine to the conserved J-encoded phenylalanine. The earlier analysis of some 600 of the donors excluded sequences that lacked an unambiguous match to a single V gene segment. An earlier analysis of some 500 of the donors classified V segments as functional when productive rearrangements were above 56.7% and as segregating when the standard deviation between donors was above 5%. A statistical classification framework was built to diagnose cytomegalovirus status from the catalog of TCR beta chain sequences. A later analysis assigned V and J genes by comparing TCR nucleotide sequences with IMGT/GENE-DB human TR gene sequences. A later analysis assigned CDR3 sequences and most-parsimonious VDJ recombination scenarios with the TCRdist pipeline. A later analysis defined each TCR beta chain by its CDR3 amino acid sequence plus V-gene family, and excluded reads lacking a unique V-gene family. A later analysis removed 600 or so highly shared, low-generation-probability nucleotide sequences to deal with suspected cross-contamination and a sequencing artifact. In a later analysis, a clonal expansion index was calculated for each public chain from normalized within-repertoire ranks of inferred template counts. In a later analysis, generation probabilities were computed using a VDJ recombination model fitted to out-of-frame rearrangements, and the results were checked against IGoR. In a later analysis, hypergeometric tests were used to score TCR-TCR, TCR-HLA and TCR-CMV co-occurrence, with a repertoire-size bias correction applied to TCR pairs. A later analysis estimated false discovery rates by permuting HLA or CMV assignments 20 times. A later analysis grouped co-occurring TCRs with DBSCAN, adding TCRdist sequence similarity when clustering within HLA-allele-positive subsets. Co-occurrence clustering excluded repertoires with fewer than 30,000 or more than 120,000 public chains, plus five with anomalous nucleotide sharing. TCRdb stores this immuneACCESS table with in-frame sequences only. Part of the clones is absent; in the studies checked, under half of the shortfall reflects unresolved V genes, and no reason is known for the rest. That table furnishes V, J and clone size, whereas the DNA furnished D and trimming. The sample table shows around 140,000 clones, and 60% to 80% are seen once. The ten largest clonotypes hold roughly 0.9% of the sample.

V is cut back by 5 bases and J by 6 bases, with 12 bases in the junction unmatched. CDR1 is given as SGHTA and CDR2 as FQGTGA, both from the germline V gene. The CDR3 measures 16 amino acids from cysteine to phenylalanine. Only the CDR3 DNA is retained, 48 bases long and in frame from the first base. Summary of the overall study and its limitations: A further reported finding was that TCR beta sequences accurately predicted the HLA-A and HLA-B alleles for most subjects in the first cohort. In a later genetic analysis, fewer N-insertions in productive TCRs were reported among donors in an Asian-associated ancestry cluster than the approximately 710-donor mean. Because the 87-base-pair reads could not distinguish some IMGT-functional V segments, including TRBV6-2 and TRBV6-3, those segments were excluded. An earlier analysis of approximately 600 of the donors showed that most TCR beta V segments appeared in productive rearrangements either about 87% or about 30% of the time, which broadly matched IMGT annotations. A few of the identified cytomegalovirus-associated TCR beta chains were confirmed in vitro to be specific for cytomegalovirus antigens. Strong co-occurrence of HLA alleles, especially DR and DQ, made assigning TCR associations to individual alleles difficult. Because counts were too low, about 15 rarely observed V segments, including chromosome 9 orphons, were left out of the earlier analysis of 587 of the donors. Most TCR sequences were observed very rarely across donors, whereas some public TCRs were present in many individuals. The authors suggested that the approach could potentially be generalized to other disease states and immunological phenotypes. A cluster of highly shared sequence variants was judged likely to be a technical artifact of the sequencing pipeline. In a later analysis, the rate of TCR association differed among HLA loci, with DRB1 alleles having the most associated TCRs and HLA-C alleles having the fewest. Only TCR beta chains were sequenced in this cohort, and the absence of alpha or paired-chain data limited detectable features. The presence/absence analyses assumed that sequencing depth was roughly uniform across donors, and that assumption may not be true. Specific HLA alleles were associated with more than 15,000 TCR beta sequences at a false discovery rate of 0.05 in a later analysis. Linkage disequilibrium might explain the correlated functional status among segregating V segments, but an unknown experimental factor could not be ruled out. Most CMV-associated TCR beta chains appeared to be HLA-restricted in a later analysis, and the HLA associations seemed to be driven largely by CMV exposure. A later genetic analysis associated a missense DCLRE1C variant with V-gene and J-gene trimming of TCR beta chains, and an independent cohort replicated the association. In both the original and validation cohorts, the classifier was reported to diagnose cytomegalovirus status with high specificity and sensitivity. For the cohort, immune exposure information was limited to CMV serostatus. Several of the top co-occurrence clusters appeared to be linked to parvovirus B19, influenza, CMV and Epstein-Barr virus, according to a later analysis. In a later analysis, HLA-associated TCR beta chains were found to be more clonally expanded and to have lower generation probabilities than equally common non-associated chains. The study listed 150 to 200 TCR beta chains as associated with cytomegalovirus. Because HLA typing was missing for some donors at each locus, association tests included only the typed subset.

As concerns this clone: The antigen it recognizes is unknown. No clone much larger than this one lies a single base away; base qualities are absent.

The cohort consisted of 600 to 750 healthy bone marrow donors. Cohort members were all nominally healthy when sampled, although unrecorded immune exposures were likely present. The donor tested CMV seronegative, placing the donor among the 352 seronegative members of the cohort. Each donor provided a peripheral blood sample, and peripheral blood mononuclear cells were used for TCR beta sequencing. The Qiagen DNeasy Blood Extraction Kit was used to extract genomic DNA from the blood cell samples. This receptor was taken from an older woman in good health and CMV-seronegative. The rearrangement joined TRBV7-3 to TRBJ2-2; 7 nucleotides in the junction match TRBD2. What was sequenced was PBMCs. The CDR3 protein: CASSLASGPNAGELFF. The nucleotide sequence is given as TGTGCCAGCAGCCTAGCTAGCGGACCTAACGCCGGGGAGCTGTTTTTT.